This T cell receptor beta chain emerged from a study of Ad26.COV2.S vaccination and SARS-CoV-2 variants. Study in general: Ad26.COV2.S given intramuscularly, once or twice 56 days apart.

As to this clone: Antigen: not known.

Overall study findings and caveats: In TCR breadth and depth analyses, total T cell responses may have been underestimated.

Germline CDR1 MDHEN, CDR2 SYDVKM. This CDR3 comprises 15 residues. The V gene lost 7 bases and the J gene lost 2 bases, with 16 bases spanning the gap. Only in-frame clones appear in the TCRdb table, and some are missing; sequencing was by immunoSEQ multiplex PCR. The sample lists around 300,000 clones, 80% to 90% seen once, with around 10% in the top ten. Noted treatment: roughly 20 received Ad26.COV2.S at low or high dose, single or two shots; about five received placebo; per-sample allocation not given. Material that was analyzed had been drawn on day 63 after the first vaccine or placebo injection.

This TCR was sampled from a person between 18 and 65 years old who received the Ad26.COV2.S COVID-19 vaccine or a placebo. Sequencing used peripheral blood, obtained in a trial of Ad26.COV2.S vaccine versus placebo. This chain joins TRBV28 and TRBJ2-3; D may match TRBD1 or TRBD2 (6 bases each). This CDR3 is CASTSGGGFTDTQYF. CDR3 DNA: TGTGCCAGCACCTCCGGAGGGGGATTCACAGATACGCAGTATTTT.